The source of this TCR beta chain is a study of blood T cells in healthy people across ages. Findings and caveats of the study: Older age coincided with a roughly linear decline in TCR beta diversity per million T cells.

No fewer than 7 million PBMCs went into each sample. A word on this clonotype: Its specificity is not known.

V was pared by 2 bases and J by 1 base, with 8 bases between. The CDR3 loop spans 14 amino acids. CDR1 is MNHNY, CDR2 SVGAGI, per germline (reference sequence). PCR was performed a second time for about 7 to 12 cycles using a sample-barcoded 5' primer and a J-beta primer mix. All samples yielded 2.5 million or more CDR3-containing paired-end reads. TCRdb passed the 5' RACE reads through MiXCR, listing each CDR3 protein once. The repertoire holds approximately 1,000,000 distinct CDR3 sequences, with around 43% as singletons. This TCR was recovered from a woman aged 55-75 years in good health. The sample consisted of blood. V gene TRBV6-6 combines with J gene TRBJ1-1; D gene unclear. CDR3 bases: TGTGCCAGCAGTTACAGGCAGGAGAACACTGAAGCTTTCTTT. Amino acids: CASSYRQENTEAFF.